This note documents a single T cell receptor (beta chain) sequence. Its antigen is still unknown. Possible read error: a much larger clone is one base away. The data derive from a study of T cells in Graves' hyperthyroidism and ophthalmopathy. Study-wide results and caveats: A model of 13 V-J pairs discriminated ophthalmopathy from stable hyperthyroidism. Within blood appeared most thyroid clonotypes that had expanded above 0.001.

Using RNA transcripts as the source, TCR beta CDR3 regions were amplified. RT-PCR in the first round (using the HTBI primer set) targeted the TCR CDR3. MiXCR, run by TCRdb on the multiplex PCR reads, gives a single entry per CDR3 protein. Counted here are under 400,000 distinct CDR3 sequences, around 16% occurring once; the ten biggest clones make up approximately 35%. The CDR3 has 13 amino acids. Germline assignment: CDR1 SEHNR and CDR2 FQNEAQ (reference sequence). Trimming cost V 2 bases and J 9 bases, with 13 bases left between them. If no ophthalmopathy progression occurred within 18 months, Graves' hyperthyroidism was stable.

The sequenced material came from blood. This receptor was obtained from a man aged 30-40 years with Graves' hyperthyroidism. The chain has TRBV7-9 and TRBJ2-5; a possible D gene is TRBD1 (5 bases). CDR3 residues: CASSLPDEGAQYF. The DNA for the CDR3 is TGTGCCAGCAGCTTACCCGATGAAGGGGCCCAGTACTTC.